Following are 30 T cell receptor beta chains from one sample sequenced in a study of T cell changes during pregnancy in multiple sclerosis. Data came from immunoSEQ multiplex PCR; TCRdb stores just in-frame clones and leaves some out. The table records around 62,000 clones, less than 95% of them present only once. The starting material was peripheral blood, obtained in the third trimester of pregnancy. These receptors all come from a female donor with multiple sclerosis, enrolled in a pregnancy study.

This chain uses TRBV2 with TRBJ2-5; D is uncertain. The CDR3 has 12 residues. The ends were cut back, 6 bases at V and 5 bases at J, with 10 bases in the middle. CDR1 and CDR2 (germline): SNHLY, FYNNEI. DNA for the CDR3: TGTGCCAGCAGCAGTAACGTCGAGACCCAGTACTTC. This encodes CASSSNVETQYF.

This clone appeared a single time. This rearrangement joins TRBV5-4 to TRBJ1-2, with 7 bases matching TRBD1. J lost 4 bases, V lost 4 bases, and 4 bases had no gene match. This CDR3 has 13 amino acids. Germline values: CDR1 SGHNT, CDR2 YYREEE (reference sequence). The CDR3 nucleotides read TGTGCCAGCAGCCAGACAGGGTTCTATGGCTACACCTTC. This translates into CASSQTGFYGYTF. Based on the CDR3 plus reference TRBV5-4 and TRBJ1-2, the full variable domain is ETGVTQSPTHLIKTRGQQVTLRCSSQSGHNTVSWYQQALGQGPQFIFQYYREEENGRGNFPPRFSGLQFPNYSSELNVNALELDDSALYLCASSQTGFYGYTFGSGTRLTVV.

The V call is TRBV11-2, the J call TRBJ2-7, with 8 nucleotides matching TRBD1. V lost 5 bases to trimming and J lost 6 bases; unmatched junction nucleotides: 12. CDR3 length: 15 residues. Germline V CDR1 and CDR2: SGHAT, FQNNGV. CDR3 sequence: CASSRLTGTGLEQYF. The CDR3 DNA sequence: TGTGCCAGCAGCCGCCTCACCGGGACAGGTCTCGAGCAGTACTTC. Drawing the rest from reference TRBV11-2 and TRBJ2-7, the complete variable domain is EAGVAQSPRYKIIEKRQSVAFWCNPISGHATLYWYQQILGQGPKLLIQFQNNGVVDDSQLPKDRFSAERLKGVDSTLKIQPAKLEDSAVYLCASSRLTGTGLEQYFGPGTRLTVT.

J is TRBJ1-2 and V is TRBV9; 7 nucleotides align to TRBD1. Germline V lookup: CDR1 SGDLS, CDR2 YYNGEE. V was clipped by 4 bases and J by 3 bases; unmatched bases: 9. The CDR3 runs to 15 residues. CDR3 loop: CASSRDTGADYGYTF. The CDR3 bases are TGTGCCAGCAGCCGGGATACAGGGGCTGACTATGGCTACACCTTC.

The chain has TRBV2 and TRBJ2-7, with 9 bases lining up with TRBD1. This CDR3 is built from 16 residues. Germline assignment: CDR1 SNHLY and CDR2 FYNNEI. V shed 9 bases, J shed 0 bases, and the junction held 12 bases outside the gene matches. This chain's CDR3 is CASRPGQGLFSYEQYF. As DNA, the CDR3 is TGTGCCAGTCGACCGGGACAGGGCCTGTTCTCCTACGAGCAGTACTTC. Filled out from reference TRBV2 and TRBJ2-7, the complete variable domain reads EPEVTQTPSHQVTQMGQEVILRCVPISNHLYFYWYRQILGQKVEFLVSFYNNEISEKSEIFDDQFSVERPDGSNFTLKIRSTKLEDSAMYFCASRPGQGLFSYEQYFGPGTRLTVT.

The chain couples TRBV6-6 to TRBJ1-2; 12 positions agree with TRBD1. With 5 bases clipped from V and 4 bases from J, the junction kept 8 bases outside the gene matches. The germline V gene has CDR1 MNHNY and CDR2 SVGAGI (reference sequence). CDR3 size: 16 residues. CDR3 nucleotides: TGTGCCAGCAGTAGCTTTGGGACAGGGGGCGGCTATGGCTACACCTTC. It translates to CASSSFGTGGGYGYTF.

The chain carries TRBV5-1 and TRBJ2-5, with 7 bases that match TRBD1. V lost 5 bases to trimming and J lost 1 base; unmatched junction nucleotides: 8. There are 15 residues in the CDR3. Germline CDR1 and CDR2: SGHRS and YFSETQ. CDR3 residues: CASRPTGASQETQYF. Here the CDR3 DNA reads TGCGCCAGCAGACCAACAGGGGCCAGCCAAGAGACCCAGTACTTC.

The chain is built from TRBV11-3 and TRBJ2-1, with 9 bases that match TRBD1. The CDR3 loop spans 15 amino acids. V trimming: 4 bases; J trimming: 2 bases; junction bases outside the gene matches: 3. Germline V gene data show CDR1 as SGHNT and CDR2 as YENEEA. The CDR3: CASSSRTGAYNEQFF. For the CDR3, the DNA is TGTGCCAGCAGCTCAAGGACAGGGGCCTACAATGAGCAGTTCTTC.

The chain uses TRBV6-1 and TRBJ1-3; unclear D gene. Trimming took off 4 bases at V and 0 bases at J, with 13 bases between the two ends. There are 16 residues in the CDR3. Germline V gene sequence: CDR1 MNHNS, CDR2 SASEGT. CDR3 coding DNA: TGTGCCAGCAGTGGCCGGGTATTGAGCTCTGGAAACACCATATATTTT. Its translation is CASSGRVLSSGNTIYF.

The J gene is TRBJ1-2, the V gene TRBV5-1; 9 bases match TRBD1. Germline V lookup: CDR1 SGHRS, CDR2 YFSETQ. V gave up 0 bases and J gave up 8 bases; unmatched junction bases: 14. This CDR3 region has 17 residues. CDR3 DNA: TGCGCCAGCAGCTTGGATTTGGGACAGGGACTTAAGGGGGGCTACACCTTC. It yields the protein CASSLDLGQGLKGGYTF.

Written as DNA, the CDR3 is TGTGCCAGCAGCTTAGCGCGTTCGGTACTAGCCGAAAACACCGGGGAGCTGTTTTTT. Its translation: CASSLARSVLAENTGELFF. The V call is TRBV7-9, the J call TRBJ2-2; possibly TRBD2 for D (6 bases). Trimming cost V 0 bases and J 2 bases, with 19 bases left between them. The germline gives CDR1 SEHNR, CDR2 FQNEAQ (reference sequence). The CDR3 contains 19 residues.

This clone showed up just a few times. The chain has TRBV2 and TRBJ1-1, with a weak D call TRBD1 (6 bases). The CDR3 has 12 residues. Trimming pared 9 bases from V and 6 bases from J, leaving 14 bases between. Germline V gives CDR1 SNHLY, CDR2 FYNNEI. The CDR3 DNA is TGTGCCAGTGAGATATCAGGGGCTGAAGCTTTCTTT. Its translation is CASEISGAEAFF.

The V call is TRBV5-1, the J call TRBJ2-5; TRBD2 might be the D (7 bases). The last part of the DNA fits TRBJ2-7 better; the J call may be wrong. CDR1 and CDR2 (germline): SGHRS, YFSETQ. The CDR3 sequence is 15 residues long. CDR3 protein: CASSLLGRGGYEQYF. The CDR3 DNA sequence: TGCGCCAGCAGCTTGTTGGGCAGGGGAGGGTACGAGCAGTACTTC.

The V gene is TRBV2, the J gene TRBJ1-1; perhaps TRBD1 as D (5 bases). The CDR3 length is 13 residues. The V end was cut by 10 bases, the J end by 0 bases, with 12 bases between. Germline V lookup: CDR1 SNHLY, CDR2 FYNNEI. CDR3 in amino acids: CATGGRMNTEAFF. Here the CDR3 DNA reads TGTGCCACGGGGGGTAGGATGAACACTGAAGCTTTCTTT.

This clone was counted a single time. CDR3 residues: CASSYWTGSSEQYF. DNA of the CDR3: TGTGCCAGCAGCTACTGGACAGGGAGTTCCGAGCAGTACTTC. The V and J genes are TRBV5-4 and TRBJ2-7; 8 nucleotides match TRBD1. Germline assignment: CDR1 SGHNT and CDR2 YYREEE (reference sequence). V dropped 3 bases and J dropped 6; count of bases not matched to a gene: 8. This CDR3 spans 14 amino acids.

V is TRBV4-3 and J is TRBJ1-1; 7 bases are a match to TRBD1. Trimming removed 5 bases from V and 1 base from J; junction bases left unmatched: 13. Per germline, CDR1 LGHNA and CDR2 YSLEER. This CDR3 is built from 17 residues. CDR3 DNA: TGCGCCAGCAGCTACGGACAGGCGGGACATTCGAACACTGAAGCTTTCTTT. It codes for CASSYGQAGHSNTEAFF.

The rearrangement joins TRBV6-5 to TRBJ2-5; 10 nucleotides line up with TRBD1. CDR1 is MNHEY and CDR2 is SVGAGI in the germline V gene. With V trimmed by 5 bases and J by 7 bases, 1 base remained unmatched. This CDR3 region has 12 residues. The CDR3 reads CASSRTGGTQYF. The DNA of the CDR3 is TGTGCCAGCAGTAGGACAGGGGGGACCCAGTACTTC.

The chain is built from TRBV7-2 and TRBJ2-1; the match to TRBD2 covers 12 bases. This CDR3 is 12 amino acids long. After removal of 5 bases from V and 12 bases from J, the junction contained 2 bases not matched to a gene. From germline, CDR1 is SGHTA and CDR2 FQGNSA. The CDR3, as DNA: TGTGCCAGCAGCCAGGGACTAGCGGGGCAGTTCTTC. This gives the protein CASSQGLAGQFF. Together with reference TRBV7-2 and TRBJ2-1, the CDR3 gives the full variable domain: GAGVSQSPSNKVTEKGKDVELRCDPISGHTALYWYRQSLGQGLEFLIYFQGNSAPDKSGLPSDRFSAERTGGSVSTLTIQRTQQEDSAVYLCASSQGLAGQFFGPGTRLTVL.

The CDR3 region is CASSLVPALHF. CDR3 bases: TGTGCCAGCAGCTTAGTTCCAGCCCTCCACTTT. V and J are TRBV7-9 and TRBJ1-6, with D unclear. Germline CDR1 is SEHNR and CDR2 is FQNEAQ (reference sequence). This CDR3 has 11 residues. V was trimmed by 1 base and J by 14 bases, leaving 6 bases between them.

The chain recombines TRBV27 with TRBJ1-2; perhaps TRBD1 as D (5 bases). CDR1 and CDR2 (germline): MNHEY, SMNVEV (reference sequence). Trimming removed 2 bases at V and 6 bases at J, with 10 bases between. The CDR3 runs to 13 residues. The CDR3 region is CASSLQGRDGYTF. DNA of the CDR3: TGTGCCAGCAGTTTACAGGGTAGGGATGGCTACACCTTC.

This clone was observed a handful of times. The V gene is TRBV10-3, the J gene TRBJ1-6; TRBD1 matches 9 bases. From germline, CDR1 is ENHRY and CDR2 SYGVKD. V trimming: 8 bases; J trimming: 7 bases; junction bases outside the gene matches: 6. The CDR3 loop spans 14 amino acids. CDR3 amino acids: CAIRVGQGNSPLHF. The CDR3 region has the DNA TGTGCCATCCGAGTGGGACAGGGAAATTCACCCCTCCACTTT.

The rearrangement uses TRBV18 and TRBJ1-4; D is possibly TRBD1 (6 bases). This CDR3 has 17 amino acids. Germline lookup yields CDR1 KGHSH and CDR2 LQKENI. V lost 5 bases and J lost 0, with 16 bases in between. Here the CDR3 reads CASSSTTGPATNEKLFF. The CDR3 DNA is TGTGCCAGCTCATCAACTACAGGGCCTGCAACTAATGAAAAACTGTTTTTT.

The chain uses TRBV10-3 and TRBJ2-1; D is possibly TRBD2 (5 bases). CDR1 is ENHRY, CDR2 SYGVKD, per germline. The V gene lost 11 bases and the J gene lost 0 bases, with 14 bases spanning the gap. The CDR3 spans 14 residues. The CDR3 DNA reads TGTGCCTGCGGAACGGGATACTCCTACAATGAGCAGTTCTTC. Translated, it gives CACGTGYSYNEQFF.

The chain combines TRBV5-1 with TRBJ1-2; D may be TRBD1 (6 bases). Germline-derived CDR1 and CDR2 are SGHRS and YFSETQ. The CDR3 has 13 residues. V lost 0 bases to trimming and J lost 8 bases, with 11 bases between them. CDR3 residues: CASSLAQGVGYTF. CDR3 sequence (DNA): TGCGCCAGCAGCTTGGCACAGGGAGTCGGCTACACCTTC.

V is TRBV30 and J is TRBJ2-3; a weak D match, TRBD2 (5 bases). V gave up 3 bases and J gave up 0 bases, with 16 bases separating them. CDR1 is GTSNPN, CDR2 SVGIG, per germline (reference sequence). The CDR3 totals 16 residues. CDR3 sequence: CAWRAFRGGSTDTQYF. CDR3 nucleotides: TGTGCCTGGAGGGCGTTTCGAGGAGGTAGCACAGATACGCAGTATTTT.

J is TRBJ2-1 and V is TRBV14; weak D call: TRBD2 (6 bases). V lost 6 bases and J lost 8, with 20 bases in between. The germline CDR1 and CDR2 sequences are SGHDN and FVKESK. This CDR3 has 15 residues. The CDR3 loop reads CASRSSASEYDEQFF. Written as DNA, the CDR3 is TGTGCCAGCAGATCTAGTGCTAGCGAATACGATGAGCAGTTCTTC. Full variable domain (missing parts from reference TRBV14 and TRBJ2-1): EAGVTQFPSHSVIEKGQTVTLRCDPISGHDNLYWYRRVMGKEIKFLLHFVKESKQDESGMPNNRFLAERTGGTYSTLKVQPAELEDSGVYFCASRSSASEYDEQFFGPGTRLTVL.

CDR3 loop: CASGHGQGTPRSQETQYF. Here the CDR3 DNA reads TGTGCCAGCGGACACGGACAGGGAACCCCCCGAAGTCAAGAGACCCAGTACTTC. The rearrangement links TRBV7-2 to TRBJ2-5; 8 bases fit TRBD1. The germline V gene encodes CDR1 SGHTA and CDR2 FQGNSA. The CDR3 contains 18 residues. Trimming took 8 bases from V and 2 from J; bases not matched to a gene: 19.

This rearrangement joins TRBV15 to TRBJ1-1, with D uncertain. Germline assignment: CDR1 LNHNV and CDR2 YYDKDF (reference sequence). The CDR3 loop spans 13 amino acids. V was shortened by 1 base and J by 1 base, with 4 bases between the two germline ends. The CDR3 region is CATSRAGNTEAFF. The CDR3 region has the DNA TGTGCCACCAGCAGAGCAGGGAACACTGAAGCTTTCTTT.

V gene TRBV13 combines with J gene TRBJ2-3, with 11 bases fitting TRBD2. CDR1 PRHDT and CDR2 FYEKMQ come from the germline V gene (reference sequence). V dropped 4 bases and J dropped 4; count of bases not matched to a gene: 13. The CDR3 sequence is 18 residues long. The CDR3 nucleotides read TGTGCCAGCAGCTCGCCGACTAGCGGGACCCCGGTGGCAGATACGCAGTATTTT. The encoded protein is CASSSPTSGTPVADTQYF. Using reference TRBV13 and TRBJ2-3 for the parts outside the CDR3, the full variable domain is AAGVIQSPRHLIKEKRETATLKCYPIPRHDTVYWYQQGPGQDPQFLISFYEKMQSDKGSIPDRFSAQQFSDYHSELNMSSLELGDSALYFCASSSPTSGTPVADTQYFGPGTRLTVL.

This chain links TRBV19 with TRBJ2-7, with 7 bases fitting TRBD1. This CDR3 is 12 amino acids long. The germline V gene encodes CDR1 LNHDA and CDR2 SQIVND (reference sequence). Trimming removed 5 bases from V and 3 bases from J; junction bases left unmatched: 1. The DNA for the CDR3 is TGTGCCAGTAGTGACAGGGTCTACGAGCAGTACTTC. Residues: CASSDRVYEQYF.